Listed below are T cell receptor beta chains from one sample, sequenced in a study of blood T cell repertoires in COVID-19. Data came from immunoSEQ multiplex PCR; TCRdb stores just in-frame clones and leaves some out. This sample yields roughly 290,000 clones, of which about nine tenths are seen a single time; about an eighth belongs to the top ten. Sequencing used peripheral blood. The receptor set was obtained from a woman aged 55-69 years with acute or convalescent COVID-19. Both conserved end residues are part of each CDR3. The D gene is left open where the match is weak. Clone size is shown for a subset of rows, as once, few, many or a class of expanded clone.

abundance,v_gene,j_gene,len,d_gene,CDR3nt,CDR3aa
once,TRBV24-1,TRBJ2-7,16,TRBD1,TGTGCCACCAGTGATTTTGCCGGGACAGGGTTCTACGAGCAGTACTTC,CATSDFAGTGFYEQYF
.,TRBV6-4,TRBJ1-1,15,TRBD1,TGTGCCAGCAGTGACTCTTGGCAGGGGGCCACTGAAGCTTTCTTT,CASSDSWQGATEAFF
.,TRBV13,TRBJ1-1,13,TRBD1,TGTGCCAGCAGTACAGGGGGCTACACTGAAGCTTTCTTT,CASSTGGYTEAFF
.,TRBV5-5,TRBJ1-1,13,TRBD1,TGTGCCAGCAGCCCCCGACAGGGGGCTGAAGCTTTCTTT,CASSPRQGAEAFF
.,TRBV28,TRBJ1-2,13,TRBD1,TGTGCCAGCATTAAAGAGGGGACAGAACTCTACACCTTC,CASIKEGTELYTF
few,TRBV6-6,TRBJ1-4,14,TRBD1,TGTGCCAGCAGGCGACAGGGGGAAAGAGAAAAACTGTTTTTT,CASRRQGEREKLFF
.,TRBV2,TRBJ1-4,13,.,TGTGCCAGCAGTGACAGGGGACCCGAAAAACTGTTTTTT,CASSDRGPEKLFF
.,TRBV15,TRBJ2-7,15,TRBD1,TGTGCCACCAGCAGAGCTGGGACAGGGGCCTACGAGCAGTACTTC,CATSRAGTGAYEQYF
.,TRBV27,TRBJ2-1,16,TRBD1,TGTGCCAGCAGTTTAGAATTGGGGACAGCCTACAATGAGCAGTTCTTC,CASSLELGTAYNEQFF
.,TRBV7-6,TRBJ2-3,15,TRBD2,TGTGCCAGCAGCCCCGGACTAGCTTACACAGATACGCAGTATTTT,CASSPGLAYTDTQYF
.,TRBV19,TRBJ2-1,16,TRBD2,TGTGCCAGTAGTACCACTAGCGGGGGGGCATTCTATGAGCAGTTCTTC,CASSTTSGGAFYEQFF